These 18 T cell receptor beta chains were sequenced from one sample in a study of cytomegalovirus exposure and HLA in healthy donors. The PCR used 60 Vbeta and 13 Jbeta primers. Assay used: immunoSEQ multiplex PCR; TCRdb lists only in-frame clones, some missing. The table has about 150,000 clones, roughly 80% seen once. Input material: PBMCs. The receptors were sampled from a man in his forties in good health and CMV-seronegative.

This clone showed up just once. CDR3 sequence (DNA): TGTGCCAGCAGTGAAGGAAGGGGTAATGAGCAGTTCTTC. Protein: CASSEGRGNEQFF. This chain links TRBV6-1 with TRBJ2-1; the D gene is possibly TRBD1 (5 bases). V gave up 1 base and J gave up 7 bases, with 8 bases separating them. Germline V CDR1 and CDR2: MNHNS, SASEGT. The CDR3 extends over 13 amino acids.

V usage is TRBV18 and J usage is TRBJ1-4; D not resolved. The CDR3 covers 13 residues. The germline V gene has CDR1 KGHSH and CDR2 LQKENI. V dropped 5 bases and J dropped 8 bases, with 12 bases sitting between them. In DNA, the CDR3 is TGTGCCAGCTCAGCATACACGGGGGAAAAACTGTTTTTT. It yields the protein CASSAYTGEKLFF.

The CDR3 DNA reads as TGTGCCAGTAGTATACAGGGGGCGGGTTATGGAACTGGGGCCAACGTCCTGACTTTC. Translated, it gives CASSIQGAGYGTGANVLTF. The gene calls are TRBV19 and TRBJ2-6, with TRBD1 matching 8 bases. V dropped 2 bases and J dropped 2; count of bases not matched to a gene: 11. Germline-derived CDR1 and CDR2 are LNHDA and SQIVND (reference sequence). The CDR3 is 19 residues long.

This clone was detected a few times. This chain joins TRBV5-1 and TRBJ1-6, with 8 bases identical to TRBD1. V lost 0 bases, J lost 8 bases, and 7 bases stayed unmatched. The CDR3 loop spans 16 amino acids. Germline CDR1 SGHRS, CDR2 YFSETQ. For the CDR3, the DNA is TGCGCCAGCAGCTTGGCAGGACAGGGTGCATATTCACCCCTCCACTTT. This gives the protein CASSLAGQGAYSPLHF.

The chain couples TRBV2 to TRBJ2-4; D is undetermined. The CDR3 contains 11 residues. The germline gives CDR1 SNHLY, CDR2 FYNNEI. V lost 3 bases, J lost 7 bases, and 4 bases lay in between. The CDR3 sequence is CASSDSNIQYF. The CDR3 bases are TGTGCCAGCAGTGACTCCAACATTCAGTACTTC.

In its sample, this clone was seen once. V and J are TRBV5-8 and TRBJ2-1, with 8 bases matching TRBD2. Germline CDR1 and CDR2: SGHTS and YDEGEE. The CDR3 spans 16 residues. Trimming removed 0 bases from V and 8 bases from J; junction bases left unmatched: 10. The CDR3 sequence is CASSLVSGRAWDEQFF. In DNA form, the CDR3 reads TGTGCCAGCAGCTTGGTTTCCGGGAGGGCCTGGGATGAGCAGTTCTTC.

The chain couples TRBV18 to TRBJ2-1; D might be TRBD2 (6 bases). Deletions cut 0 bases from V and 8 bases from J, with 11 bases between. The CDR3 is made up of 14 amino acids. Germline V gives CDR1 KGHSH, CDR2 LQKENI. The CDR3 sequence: CASSPPGLSHEQFF. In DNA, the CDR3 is TGTGCCAGCTCACCACCCGGACTATCCCATGAGCAGTTCTTC.

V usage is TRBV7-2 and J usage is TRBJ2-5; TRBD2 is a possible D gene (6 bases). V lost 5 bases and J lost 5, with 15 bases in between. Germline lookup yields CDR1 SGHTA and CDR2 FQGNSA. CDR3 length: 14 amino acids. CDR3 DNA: TGTGCCAGCAGCCCCATCGGAGGGAGGGAGACCCAGTACTTC. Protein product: CASSPIGGRETQYF.

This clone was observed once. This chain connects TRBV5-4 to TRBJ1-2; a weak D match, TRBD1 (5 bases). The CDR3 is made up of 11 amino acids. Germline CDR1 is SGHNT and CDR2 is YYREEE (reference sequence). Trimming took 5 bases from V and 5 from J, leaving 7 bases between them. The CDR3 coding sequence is TGTGCCAGCAGTTCAGGGTATGGCTACACCTTC. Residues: CASSSGYGYTF.

Here the CDR3 reads CAISVDGGPYEQYF. Written as DNA, the CDR3 is TGTGCCATCAGTGTTGACGGGGGACCCTACGAGCAGTACTTC. The chain carries TRBV10-3 and TRBJ2-7; tentatively, D is TRBD2 (6 bases). This CDR3 comprises 14 residues. V gave up 4 bases and J gave up 2 bases, with 12 bases separating them. Germline loops: CDR1 ENHRY, CDR2 SYGVKD.

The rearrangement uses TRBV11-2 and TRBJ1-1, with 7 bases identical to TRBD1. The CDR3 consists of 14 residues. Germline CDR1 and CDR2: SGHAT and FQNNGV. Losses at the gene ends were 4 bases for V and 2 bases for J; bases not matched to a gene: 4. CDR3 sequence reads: CASSYGTANTEAFF. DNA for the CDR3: TGTGCCAGCAGCTATGGGACAGCTAACACTGAAGCTTTCTTT.

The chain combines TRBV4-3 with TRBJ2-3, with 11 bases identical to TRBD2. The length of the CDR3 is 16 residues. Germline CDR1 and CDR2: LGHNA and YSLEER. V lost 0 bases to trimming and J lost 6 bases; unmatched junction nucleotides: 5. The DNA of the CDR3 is TGCGCCAGCAGCCAAGAGCTAGCGGGGGGCTGGGATACGCAGTATTTT. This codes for CASSQELAGGWDTQYF.

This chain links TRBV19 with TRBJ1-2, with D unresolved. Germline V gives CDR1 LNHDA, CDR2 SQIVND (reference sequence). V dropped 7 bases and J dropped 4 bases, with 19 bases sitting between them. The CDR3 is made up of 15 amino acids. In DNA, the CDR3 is TGTGCCAGTACCCTCAGTCCGGGGAGCCCCTATGGCTACACCTTC. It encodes CASTLSPGSPYGYTF.

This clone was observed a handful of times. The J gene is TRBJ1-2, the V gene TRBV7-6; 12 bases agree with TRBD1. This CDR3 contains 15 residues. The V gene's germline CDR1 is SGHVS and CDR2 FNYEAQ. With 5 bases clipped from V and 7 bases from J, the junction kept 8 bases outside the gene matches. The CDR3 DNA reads TGTGCCAGCAGCCCGGGGACAGGGGGCGCAGGTGGCTACACCTTC. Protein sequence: CASSPGTGGAGGYTF.

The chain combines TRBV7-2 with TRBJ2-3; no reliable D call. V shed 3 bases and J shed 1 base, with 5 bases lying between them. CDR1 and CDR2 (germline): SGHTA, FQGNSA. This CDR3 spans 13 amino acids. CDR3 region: CASSFRGTDTQYF. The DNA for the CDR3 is TGTGCCAGCAGCTTCCGCGGCACAGATACGCAGTATTTT.

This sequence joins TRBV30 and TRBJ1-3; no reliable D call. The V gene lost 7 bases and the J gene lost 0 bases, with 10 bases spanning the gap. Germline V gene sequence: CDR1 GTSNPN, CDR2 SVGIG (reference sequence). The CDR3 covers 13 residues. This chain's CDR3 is CASVFGSGNTIYF. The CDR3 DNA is TGTGCCTCAGTATTTGGCTCTGGAAACACCATATATTTT.

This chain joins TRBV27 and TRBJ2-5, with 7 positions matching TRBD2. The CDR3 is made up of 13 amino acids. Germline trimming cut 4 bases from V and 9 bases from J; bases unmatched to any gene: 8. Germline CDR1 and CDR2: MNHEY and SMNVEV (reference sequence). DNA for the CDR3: TGTGCCAGCAGTTGGGCCCTCCGGGGGGCCCAGTACTTC. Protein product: CASSWALRGAQYF.

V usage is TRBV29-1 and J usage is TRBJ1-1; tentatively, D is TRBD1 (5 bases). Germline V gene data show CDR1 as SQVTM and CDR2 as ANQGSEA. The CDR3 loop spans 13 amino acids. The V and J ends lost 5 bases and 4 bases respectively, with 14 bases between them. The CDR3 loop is CSVRLVGGTEAFF. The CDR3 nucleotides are TGCAGCGTTAGGCTTGTCGGGGGCACTGAAGCTTTCTTT. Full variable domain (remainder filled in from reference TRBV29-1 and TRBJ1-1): SAVISQKPSRDICQRGTSLTIQCQVDSQVTMMFWYRQQPGQSLTLIATANQGSEATYESGFVIDKFPISRPNLTFSTLTVSNMSPEDSSIYLCSVRLVGGTEAFFGQGTRLTVV.